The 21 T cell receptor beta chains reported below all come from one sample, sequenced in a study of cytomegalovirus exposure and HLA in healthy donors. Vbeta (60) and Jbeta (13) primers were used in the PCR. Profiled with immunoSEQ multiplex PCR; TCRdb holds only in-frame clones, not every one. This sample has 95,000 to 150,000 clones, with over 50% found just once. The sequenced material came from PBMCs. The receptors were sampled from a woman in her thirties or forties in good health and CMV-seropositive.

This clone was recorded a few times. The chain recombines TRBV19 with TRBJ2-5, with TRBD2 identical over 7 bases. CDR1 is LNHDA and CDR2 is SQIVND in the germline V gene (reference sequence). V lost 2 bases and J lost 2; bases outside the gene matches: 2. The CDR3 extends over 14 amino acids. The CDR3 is CASSISGVQETQYF. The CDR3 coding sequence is TGTGCCAGTAGTATAAGCGGGGTACAAGAGACCCAGTACTTC.

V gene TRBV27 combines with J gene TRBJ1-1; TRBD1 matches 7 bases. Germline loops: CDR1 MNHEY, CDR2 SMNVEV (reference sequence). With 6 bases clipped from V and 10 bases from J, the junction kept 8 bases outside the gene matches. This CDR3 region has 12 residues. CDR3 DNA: TGTGCCAGCAGGGATGACAGGGAGCGAGCTTTCTTT. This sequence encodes CASRDDRERAFF.

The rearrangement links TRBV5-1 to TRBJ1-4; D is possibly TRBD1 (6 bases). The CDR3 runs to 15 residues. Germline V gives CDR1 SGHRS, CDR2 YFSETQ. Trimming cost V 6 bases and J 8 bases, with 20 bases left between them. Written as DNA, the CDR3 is TGCGCCAGCACTACTACAGGGATTGGTAAAGAAAAACTGTTTTTT. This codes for CASTTTGIGKEKLFF.

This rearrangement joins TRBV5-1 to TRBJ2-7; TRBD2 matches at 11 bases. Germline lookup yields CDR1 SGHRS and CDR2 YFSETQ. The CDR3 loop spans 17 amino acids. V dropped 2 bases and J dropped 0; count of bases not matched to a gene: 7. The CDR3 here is CASSLIAGGRSSYEQYF. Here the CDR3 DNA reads TGCGCCAGCAGCTTAATAGCGGGGGGGAGGAGCTCCTACGAGCAGTACTTC. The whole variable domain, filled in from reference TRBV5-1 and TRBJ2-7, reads KAGVTQTPRYLIKTRGQQVTLSCSPISGHRSVSWYQQTPGQGLQFLFEYFSETQRNKGNFPGRFSGRQFSNSRSEMNVSTLELGDSALYLCASSLIAGGRSSYEQYFGPGTRLTVT.

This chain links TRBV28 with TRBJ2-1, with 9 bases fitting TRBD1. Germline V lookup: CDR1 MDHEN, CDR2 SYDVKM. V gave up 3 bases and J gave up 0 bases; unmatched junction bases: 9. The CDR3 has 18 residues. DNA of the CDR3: TGTGCCAGCAGTTTGGGACAGGGTCAGCTGATCTCCTACAATGAGCAGTTCTTC. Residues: CASSLGQGQLISYNEQFF.

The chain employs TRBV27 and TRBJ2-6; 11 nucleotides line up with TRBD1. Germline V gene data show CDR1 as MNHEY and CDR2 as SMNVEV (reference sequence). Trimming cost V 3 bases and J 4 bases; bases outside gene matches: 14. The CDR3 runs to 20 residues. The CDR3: CASSFRREDRGPGGANVLTF. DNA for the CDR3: TGTGCCAGCAGTTTCAGGCGTGAGGACAGGGGGCCGGGGGGGGCCAACGTCCTGACTTTC.

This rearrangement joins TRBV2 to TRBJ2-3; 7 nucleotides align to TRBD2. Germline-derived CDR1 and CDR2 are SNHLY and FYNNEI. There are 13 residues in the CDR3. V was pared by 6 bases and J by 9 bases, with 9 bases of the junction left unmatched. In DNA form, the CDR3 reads TGTGCCAGCAGGGGGGGGAGGGCGGAGACGCAGTATTTT. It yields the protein CASRGGRAETQYF.

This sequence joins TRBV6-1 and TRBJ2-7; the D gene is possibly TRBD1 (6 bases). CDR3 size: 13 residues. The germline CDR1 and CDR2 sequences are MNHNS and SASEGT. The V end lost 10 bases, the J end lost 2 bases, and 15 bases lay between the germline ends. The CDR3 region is CAITQGFPYEQYF. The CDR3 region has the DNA TGTGCCATCACCCAGGGGTTCCCCTACGAGCAGTACTTC.

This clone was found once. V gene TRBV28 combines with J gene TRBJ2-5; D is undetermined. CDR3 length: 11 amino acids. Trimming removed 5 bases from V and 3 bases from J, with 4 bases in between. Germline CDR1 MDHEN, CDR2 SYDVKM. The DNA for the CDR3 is TGTGCCAGCAGTCTTGAAGAGACCCAGTACTTC. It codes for CASSLEETQYF.

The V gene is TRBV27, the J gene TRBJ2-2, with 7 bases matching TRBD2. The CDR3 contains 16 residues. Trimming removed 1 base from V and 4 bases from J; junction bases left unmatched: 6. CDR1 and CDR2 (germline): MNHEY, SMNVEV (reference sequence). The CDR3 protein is CASSLLGGPGTGELFF. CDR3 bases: TGTGCCAGCAGTTTATTGGGAGGGCCGGGCACCGGGGAGCTGTTTTTT.

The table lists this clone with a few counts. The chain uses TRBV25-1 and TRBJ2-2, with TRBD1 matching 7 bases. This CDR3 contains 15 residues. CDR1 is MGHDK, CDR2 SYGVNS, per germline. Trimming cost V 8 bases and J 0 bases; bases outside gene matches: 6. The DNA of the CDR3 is TGTGCCAGCGGGGGACAGTGGGCGAACACCGGGGAGCTGTTTTTT. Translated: CASGGQWANTGELFF.

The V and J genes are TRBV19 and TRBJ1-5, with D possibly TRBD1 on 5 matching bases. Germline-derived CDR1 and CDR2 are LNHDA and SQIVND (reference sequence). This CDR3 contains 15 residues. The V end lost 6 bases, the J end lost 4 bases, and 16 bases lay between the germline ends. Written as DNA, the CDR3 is TGTGCCAGTAGACCTGCGGGGGGGGTTAATCAGCCCCAGCATTTT. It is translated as CASRPAGGVNQPQHF.

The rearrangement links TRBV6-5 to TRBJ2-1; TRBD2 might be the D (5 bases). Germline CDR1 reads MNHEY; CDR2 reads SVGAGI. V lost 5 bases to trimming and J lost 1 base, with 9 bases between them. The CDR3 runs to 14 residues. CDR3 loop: CASSGLGSYNEQFF. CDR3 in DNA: TGTGCCAGCAGTGGACTTGGGTCCTACAATGAGCAGTTCTTC.

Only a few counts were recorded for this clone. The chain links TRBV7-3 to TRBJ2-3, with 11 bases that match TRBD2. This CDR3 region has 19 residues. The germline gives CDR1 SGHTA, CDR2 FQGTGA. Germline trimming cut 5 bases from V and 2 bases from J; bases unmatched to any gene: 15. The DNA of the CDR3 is TGTGCCAGCAGCCCCCGCGGAAATGGACTAGCGGGCGTCACAGATACGCAGTATTTT. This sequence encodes CASSPRGNGLAGVTDTQYF.

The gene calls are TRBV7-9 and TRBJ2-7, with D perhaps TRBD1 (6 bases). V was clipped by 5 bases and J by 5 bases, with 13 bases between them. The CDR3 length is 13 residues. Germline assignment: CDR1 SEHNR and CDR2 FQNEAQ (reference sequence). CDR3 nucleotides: TGTGCCAGCAGCCCACCGGACAGAGACGAGCAGTACTTC. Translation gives CASSPPDRDEQYF.

The CDR3 DNA sequence: TGTGCCAGCAGCTCGACAGATGAGCAGTTCTTC. This sequence encodes CASSSTDEQFF. The rearrangement links TRBV11-3 to TRBJ2-1; possible D gene TRBD1, 5 bases. The CDR3 spans 11 residues. V was pared by 4 bases and J by 8 bases, with 6 bases between. In germline, CDR1 is SGHNT, CDR2 YENEEA.

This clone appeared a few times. CDR3 in DNA: TGCGCCAGCAGCTTGGCCGGGCACACAGGCCTTGGCTACACCTTC. It specifies CASSLAGHTGLGYTF. The chain employs TRBV5-1 and TRBJ1-2; maybe TRBD1 (5 bases). Trimming left V 0 bases short and J 7 bases short, with 16 bases between. The germline gives CDR1 SGHRS, CDR2 YFSETQ. The CDR3 consists of 15 residues. Variable domain in full (rest from reference TRBV5-1 and TRBJ1-2): KAGVTQTPRYLIKTRGQQVTLSCSPISGHRSVSWYQQTPGQGLQFLFEYFSETQRNKGNFPGRFSGRQFSNSRSEMNVSTLELGDSALYLCASSLAGHTGLGYTFGSGTRLTVV.

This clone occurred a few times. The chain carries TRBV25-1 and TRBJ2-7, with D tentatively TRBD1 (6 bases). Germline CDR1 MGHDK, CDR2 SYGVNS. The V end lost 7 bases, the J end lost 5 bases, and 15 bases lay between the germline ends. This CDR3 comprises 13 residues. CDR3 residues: CASNPRGSHEQYF. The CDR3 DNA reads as TGTGCCAGCAACCCGAGGGGGTCCCACGAGCAGTACTTC.

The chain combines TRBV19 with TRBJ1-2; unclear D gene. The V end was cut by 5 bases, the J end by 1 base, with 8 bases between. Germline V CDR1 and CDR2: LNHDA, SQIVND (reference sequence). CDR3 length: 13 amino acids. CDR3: CASSLDINYGYTF. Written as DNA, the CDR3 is TGTGCCAGTAGTCTCGACATTAACTATGGCTACACCTTC.

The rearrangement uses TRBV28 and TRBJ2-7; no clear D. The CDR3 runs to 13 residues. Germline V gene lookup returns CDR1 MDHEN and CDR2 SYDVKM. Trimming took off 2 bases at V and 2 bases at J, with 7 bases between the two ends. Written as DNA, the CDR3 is TGTGCCAGCAGTTTACCCCCTACCTACGAGCAGTACTTC. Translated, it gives CASSLPPTYEQYF.

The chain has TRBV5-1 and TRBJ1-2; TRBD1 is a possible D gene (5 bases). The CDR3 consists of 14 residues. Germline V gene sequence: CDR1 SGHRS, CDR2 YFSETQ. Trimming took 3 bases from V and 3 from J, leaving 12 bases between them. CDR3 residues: CASSSSGGDYGYTF. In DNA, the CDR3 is TGCGCCAGCAGCTCATCCGGGGGGGACTATGGCTACACCTTC.